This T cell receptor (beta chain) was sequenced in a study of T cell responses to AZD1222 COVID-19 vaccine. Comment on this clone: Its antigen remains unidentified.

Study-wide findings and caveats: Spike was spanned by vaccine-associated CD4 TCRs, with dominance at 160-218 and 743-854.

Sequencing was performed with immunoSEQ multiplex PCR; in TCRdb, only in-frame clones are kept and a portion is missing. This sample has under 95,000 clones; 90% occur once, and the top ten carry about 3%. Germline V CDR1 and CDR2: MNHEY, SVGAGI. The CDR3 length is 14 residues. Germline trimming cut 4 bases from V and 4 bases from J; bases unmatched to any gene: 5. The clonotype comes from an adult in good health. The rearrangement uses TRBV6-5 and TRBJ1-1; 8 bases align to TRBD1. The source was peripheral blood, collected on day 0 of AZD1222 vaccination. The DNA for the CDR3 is TGTGCCAGCAGTTCAAAGACAGGGGTCACTGAAGCTTTCTTT. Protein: CASSSKTGVTEAFF.